Given below is one T cell receptor (beta chain) in context. The source of the sample is a study of T cell responses to AZD1222 COVID-19 vaccine. The ends were cut back, 10 bases at V and 8 bases at J, with 24 bases in the middle. The CDR3 is 15 amino acids. Per the germline V gene, CDR1 is LNHDA and CDR2 is SQIVND (reference sequence). Sequencing used immunoSEQ multiplex PCR; TCRdb keeps in-frame clones, though not all of them. The sample records 100,000 to 150,000 clones, approximately 85% being singletons. The origin of this receptor is an adult in good health. Sequenced material: peripheral blood, taken on day 0 of AZD1222 vaccination. This rearrangement joins TRBV19 to TRBJ2-1; perhaps D is TRBD1 or TRBD2 (5 bases each). CDR3 protein: CATTRLHGTEDEQFF. CDR3 DNA: TGTGCCACTACGAGGCTCCATGGGACCGAAGATGAGCAGTTCTTC.